Following are 3 T cell receptor beta chains from one sample sequenced in a study of shared clonotypes between healthy human individuals. Repertoires were generated with immunoSEQ multiplex PCR, while TCRdb's copy carries only in-frame clones and drops some. The sample shows fewer than 550,000 clones, about three quarters of them seen only once. Sample: PBMCs. Receptors originate from a woman aged 40 to 50 in good health. Some clones in this sample may be carry-over from other donors' samples.

This clone was counted between two and nine times. The chain has TRBV29-1 and TRBJ1-4, with unresolved D. Trimming removed 4 bases from V and 5 bases from J, with 8 bases in between. Germline-derived CDR1 and CDR2 are SQVTM and ANQGSEA. The CDR3 spans 12 residues. CDR3: CSVAVSNEKLFF. CDR3 coding DNA: TGCAGCGTTGCGGTTTCCAATGAAAAACTGTTTTTT.

J is TRBJ1-2 and V is TRBV7-9; possibly TRBD1 for D (5 bases). This CDR3 has 14 residues. Germline V CDR1 and CDR2: SEHNR, FQNEAQ (reference sequence). V lost 5 bases to trimming and J lost 8 bases, with 18 bases between them. The CDR3 region is CASSPPGFGDGYTF. Here the CDR3 DNA reads TGTGCCAGCAGCCCCCCGGGGTTCGGGGACGGCTACACCTTC.

The chain employs TRBV28 and TRBJ2-7; D gene uncertain. Trimming took 4 bases from V and 4 from J, leaving 14 bases between them. Per germline, CDR1 MDHEN and CDR2 SYDVKM. This CDR3 is built from 14 residues. The DNA for the CDR3 is TGTGCCAGCAGTTCCTCTCCCCTGGGGTACGAGCAGTACTTC. It yields the protein CASSSSPLGYEQYF.